The 23 T cell receptor beta chains below were found in one sample sequenced in a study of PD-1 blockade in classical Hodgkin lymphoma. All the patients suffered relapse after autologous stem cell transplantation, and brentuximab vedotin exposure differed. The assay was immunoSEQ multiplex PCR, and TCRdb's table has in-frame clones only and misses some. The sample has about 41,000 clones, over 60% seen once. Sequences were derived from peripheral blood mononuclear cells (PBMCs), sampled at baseline. Every receptor here comes from a human donor with classical Hodgkin lymphoma.

The chain combines TRBV7-2 with TRBJ2-7, with TRBD2 matching 9 bases. Per the germline V gene, CDR1 is SGHTA and CDR2 is FQGNSA. CDR3 length equals 15 residues. V trimming: 2 bases; J trimming: 1 base; junction bases outside the gene matches: 3. The CDR3 DNA sequence: TGTGCCAGCAGCTTATCCACTAGCGGGTCCTACGAGCAGTACTTC. Translating it yields CASSLSTSGSYEQYF.

The chain uses TRBV6-5 and TRBJ2-7; 8 positions match TRBD1. CDR1 and CDR2 from the germline V gene are MNHEY and SVGAGI. Trimming at V came to 6 bases and at J to 3 bases, leaving 7 bases not matched to a gene. This CDR3 comprises 14 residues. CDR3 DNA sequence: TGTGCCAGCAGCTCACGGGACAGGAACTACGAGCAGTACTTC. This translates into CASSSRDRNYEQYF.

This clone turned up a few times. The chain carries TRBV6-1 and TRBJ1-1; TRBD1 is a possible D gene (5 bases). Trimming stripped 7 bases from V and 8 bases from J, with 11 bases between. The CDR3 spans 11 residues. Germline V lookup: CDR1 MNHNS, CDR2 SASEGT. DNA of the CDR3: TGTGCCAGCACCCCAGGGATCGAAGCTTTCTTT. It encodes CASTPGIEAFF.

The chain links TRBV11-2 to TRBJ2-5, with 12 bases fitting TRBD2. This CDR3 has 16 residues. V trimming: 5 bases; J trimming: 4 bases; junction bases outside the gene matches: 8. Germline CDR1 and CDR2: SGHAT and FQNNGV. CDR3 loop: CASSRRLAGDLETQYF. As DNA, the CDR3 is TGTGCCAGCAGCCGACGACTAGCGGGAGATCTAGAGACCCAGTACTTC.

The chain joins TRBV30 to TRBJ2-7; D may correspond to TRBD1 or TRBD2 (5 bases each). The germline V and J ends were trimmed by 8 bases and 0 bases, with 11 bases remaining between them. This CDR3 comprises 12 residues. Germline CDR1 reads GTSNPN; CDR2 reads SVGIG (reference sequence). The CDR3: CAGGGSSYEQYF. Here the CDR3 DNA reads TGTGCCGGGGGTGGGTCCTCCTACGAGCAGTACTTC.

The genes are TRBV30 and TRBJ1-2; TRBD1 aligns across 9 bases. The CDR3 loop spans 16 amino acids. Germline-derived CDR1 and CDR2 are GTSNPN and SVGIG (reference sequence). V gave up 7 bases and J gave up 6 bases; unmatched junction bases: 18. In nucleotides, the CDR3 is TGTGCCTTTTTCCCCCTAGGGGGACAGGGTCCCGATGGCTACACCTTC. Its translation: CAFFPLGGQGPDGYTF.

The chain carries TRBV12-5 and TRBJ1-2, with D tentatively TRBD1 (5 bases). Trimming took off 4 bases at V and 4 bases at J, with 13 bases between the two ends. The CDR3 sequence is 14 residues long. In germline, CDR1 is LGHNT, CDR2 FRNRAP. The CDR3 DNA is TGTGCTAGTGGTTCGGGGCAGGCTAGCTATGGCTACACCTTC. It codes for CASGSGQASYGYTF.

CDR3 amino acids: CSVIPRGTEAFF. As DNA, the CDR3 is TGCAGCGTGATACCCCGGGGTACTGAAGCTTTCTTT. V usage is TRBV29-1 and J usage is TRBJ1-1, with D uncertain. Trimming pared 6 bases from V and 5 bases from J, leaving 13 bases between. Germline-derived CDR1 and CDR2 are SQVTM and ANQGSEA. The length of the CDR3 is 12 residues.

In its sample, this clone was seen a few times. The chain uses TRBV6-5 and TRBJ2-6; D is unresolved. Per germline, CDR1 MNHEY and CDR2 SVGAGI. The ends were cut back, 6 bases at V and 2 bases at J, with 5 bases in the middle. There are 13 residues in the CDR3. The DNA of the CDR3 is TGTGCCAGCAGAAGGCCTGGGGCCAACGTCCTGACTTTC. Encoded protein: CASRRPGANVLTF.

This clone was seen more than once but under ten times. The J gene is TRBJ1-5, the V gene TRBV9; 9 nucleotides match TRBD1. CDR3 length equals 14 residues. Unmatched junction bases numbered 1, after V lost 4 bases and J lost 2 bases. The germline V gene encodes CDR1 SGDLS and CDR2 YYNGEE. The CDR3 DNA is TGTGCCAGCAGCCGGACAGGGGGCAATCAGCCCCAGCATTTT. Amino acid sequence: CASSRTGGNQPQHF.

The chain recombines TRBV27 with TRBJ2-2, with D unresolved. The CDR3 runs to 15 residues. V was shortened by 6 bases and J by 4 bases, with 15 bases between the two germline ends. The germline V gene encodes CDR1 MNHEY and CDR2 SMNVEV (reference sequence). CDR3 in DNA: TGTGCCAGCAGCCCTCCCCCTGGGTCCACCGGGGAGCTGTTTTTT. This sequence encodes CASSPPPGSTGELFF.

V and J are TRBV10-3 and TRBJ2-3, with D unclear. Looked up from germline, CDR1 is ENHRY and CDR2 is SYGVKD. This CDR3 spans 11 amino acids. CDR3 nucleotides: TGTGCGGCGGCTAGCACAGATACGCAGTATTTT. It encodes CAAASTDTQYF.

The rearrangement joins TRBV6-6 to TRBJ2-1; TRBD2 might be the D (7 bases). V was cut by 5 bases and J by 8 bases, with 22 bases left in between. The CDR3 spans 16 residues. In germline, CDR1 is MNHNY, CDR2 SVGAGI (reference sequence). CDR3: CASSPPRGRVHYEQFF. For the CDR3, the DNA is TGTGCCAGCAGTCCCCCTAGGGGGAGGGTTCACTATGAGCAGTTCTTC.

In this sample, this clone turned up once. The rearrangement joins TRBV9 to TRBJ2-7; 8 bases agree with TRBD1. CDR1 and CDR2 (germline): SGDLS, YYNGEE. CDR3 length: 15 residues. Trimming at V came to 3 bases and at J to 2 bases, leaving 7 bases not matched to a gene. CDR3 region: CASSASQGVTYEQYF. CDR3 bases: TGTGCCAGCAGCGCGTCACAGGGGGTGACCTACGAGCAGTACTTC.

The chain couples TRBV27 to TRBJ1-2; D may be TRBD1 (5 bases). Trimming pared 3 bases from V and 4 bases from J, leaving 12 bases between. The CDR3 runs to 14 residues. Germline assignment: CDR1 MNHEY and CDR2 SMNVEV (reference sequence). The CDR3 DNA follows: TGTGCCAGCAGTTTGGGCCAGGGCCCCTATGGCTACACCTTC. This sequence encodes CASSLGQGPYGYTF.

This chain uses TRBV6-5 with TRBJ2-7; 8 bases line up with TRBD1. This CDR3 has 15 amino acids. Germline V gene lookup returns CDR1 MNHEY and CDR2 SVGAGI. V was pared by 6 bases and J by 3 bases, with 10 bases of the junction left unmatched. The CDR3: CASSTPGQAHYEQYF. CDR3 in DNA: TGTGCCAGCAGCACCCCGGGACAGGCCCACTACGAGCAGTACTTC.

The chain couples TRBV19 to TRBJ1-1; TRBD1 is a possible D gene (5 bases). The V gene's germline CDR1 is LNHDA and CDR2 SQIVND (reference sequence). The CDR3 is 14 amino acids. V lost 3 bases and J 0 bases, leaving 8 bases between the germline ends. The CDR3 bases are TGTGCCAGTAGTATGAGGGGACTGAACACTGAAGCTTTCTTT. This translates into CASSMRGLNTEAFF.

This rearrangement joins TRBV18 to TRBJ1-1; D perhaps matches TRBD1 (6 bases). Trimming removed 2 bases from V and 0 bases from J, with 10 bases in between. Germline lookup yields CDR1 KGHSH and CDR2 LQKENI. The CDR3 is 15 residues long. CDR3 loop: CASSPMGGLNTEAFF. The CDR3, as DNA: TGTGCCAGCTCACCAATGGGGGGCTTGAACACTGAAGCTTTCTTT.

V usage is TRBV6-5 and J usage is TRBJ2-5; D is possibly TRBD2 (6 bases). This CDR3 has 13 amino acids. V lost 5 bases and J lost 5, with 12 bases in between. Germline V gene sequence: CDR1 MNHEY, CDR2 SVGAGI. The CDR3 reads CASSPRGKETQYF. In DNA form, the CDR3 reads TGTGCCAGCAGTCCCCGGGGGAAGGAGACCCAGTACTTC.

This sequence joins TRBV7-3 and TRBJ2-3, with 9 bases matching TRBD2. J was trimmed by 4 bases and V by 5 bases; bases with no gene match: 7. Germline CDR1 is SGHTA and CDR2 is FQGTGA. The CDR3 is 15 amino acids. In nucleotides, the CDR3 is TGTGCCAGCAGCCTTAGCGGGAGTGGGGCAGATACGCAGTATTTT. It specifies CASSLSGSGADTQYF.

This chain links TRBV6-6 with TRBJ1-5; the D gene is possibly TRBD1 (5 bases). Germline CDR1 reads MNHNY; CDR2 reads SVGAGI (reference sequence). V dropped 6 bases and J dropped 6 bases, with 15 bases sitting between them. CDR3 length: 14 amino acids. CDR3 in amino acids: CASRTLGGGQPQHF. CDR3 nucleotide sequence: TGTGCCAGCAGGACCCTGGGGGGGGGTCAGCCCCAGCATTTT.

The chain combines TRBV27 with TRBJ2-2, with D uncertain. Trimming left V 3 bases short and J 7 bases short, with 9 bases between. Germline CDR1 and CDR2: MNHEY and SMNVEV (reference sequence). The CDR3 length is 13 residues. CDR3 sequence reads: CASSFHSYGELFF. The CDR3 DNA reads TGTGCCAGCAGTTTCCACAGTTACGGGGAGCTGTTTTTT.

This rearrangement joins TRBV2 to TRBJ1-5, with D perhaps matching TRBD1 (5 bases). The CDR3 runs to 15 residues. CDR1 is SNHLY, CDR2 FYNNEI, per germline. Between the trimmed V and J ends, which lost 2 bases and 3 bases, there was a span of 11 bases. Here the CDR3 DNA reads TGTGCCAGCAGTGAACAGGGAACCTCCAATCAGCCCCAGCATTTT. This sequence encodes CASSEQGTSNQPQHF.